A selection of T cell receptor beta chains follows, all from one sample in a study of cytomegalovirus exposure and HLA in healthy donors. Libraries were prepared by immunoSEQ multiplex PCR; TCRdb keeps only in-frame clonotypes and omits some of them. In the table there are about 140,000 clones, 70% to 85% of which are singletons. The sequenced sample consisted of PBMCs. All receptors come from a man between 35 and 55 years old in good health and CMV-seropositive. Each CDR3 is given with its conserved first and last residue. D genes are given only for firm matches. The listing skips clone size in some rows; elsewhere it reads once, few, many or a size class.

D gene	clone size	V gene	J gene	CDR3 DNA	CDR3 protein
TRBD1	-	TRBV5-1	TRBJ1-6	TGCGCCAGCAGCCCCAGGACAGGGGAAGACTCACCCCTCCACTTT	CASSPRTGEDSPLHF
-	-	TRBV5-1	TRBJ1-5	TGCGCCAGCAGCTTGGGCGGAGGACAGCCCCAGCATTTT	CASSLGGGQPQHF
TRBD1	-	TRBV18	TRBJ1-2	TGTGCCAGCTCACCTGGACAGGCTTCCAACTATGGCTACACCTTC	CASSPGQASNYGYTF
TRBD2	-	TRBV5-4	TRBJ2-1	TGTGCCAGCAGCTCCCGGACTAGCGGTTTAAATGAGCAGTTCTTC	CASSSRTSGLNEQFF
TRBD2	-	TRBV11-2	TRBJ2-7	TGTGCCAGCAGCTTAGCGGCTAGCGGGCGGGGTGAGCAGTACTTC	CASSLAASGRGEQYF
-	-	TRBV7-6	TRBJ2-3	TGTGCCAGCAGCTTAGCGGGGGCAAGAGTCGCGCAGTATTTT	CASSLAGARVAQYF
-	-	TRBV30	TRBJ1-1	TGTGCCTGGAGTGTACTCACTGAAGCTTTCTTT	CAWSVLTEAFF
TRBD1	once	TRBV23-1	TRBJ2-1	TGCGCCAGCAGTCAATCGGCGACAGGGGGCAATGAGCAGTTCTTC	CASSQSATGGNEQFF
-	few	TRBV2	TRBJ1-4	TGTGCCAGCAGAGACGACACAGTGGGGGGGGAAAAACTGTTTTTT	CASRDDTVGGEKLFF
TRBD1	-	TRBV5-1	TRBJ1-2	TGCGCCAGCAGCTCCCCGGGACAGGGGGGGAATGGCTACACCTTC	CASSSPGQGGNGYTF
-	-	TRBV6-5	TRBJ2-1	TGTGCCAGCAGCCCGTACGCGGACTCCTACAATGAGCAGTTCTTC	CASSPYADSYNEQFF
TRBD2	-	TRBV7-9	TRBJ2-7	TGTTCCAGCCGCCTAAGCGGGGGGAGCTACGAGCAGTACTTC	CSSRLSGGSYEQYF
-	-	TRBV6-5	TRBJ1-5	TGTGCCAGCAGTCCAGGTGGACAGCCCCAGCATTTT	CASSPGGQPQHF
TRBD1	-	TRBV5-1	TRBJ1-2	TGCGCCAGCAGCCAAGGACAGGGCTCTGGCTACACCTTC	CASSQGQGSGYTF
-	-	TRBV5-1	TRBJ1-4	TGCGCCAGCAGCGGACAATCCTTGGGGTTTTCTAATGAAAAACTGTTTTTT	CASSGQSLGFSNEKLFF
TRBD1	-	TRBV29-1	TRBJ2-7	TGCAGCGTGGGACAGGGTTCAACCGAGCAGTACTTC	CSVGQGSTEQYF
TRBD2	few	TRBV7-9	TRBJ2-2	TGTGCCAGCAGCTTAGCGCACCAGCGGGGGGAGAACACCGGGGAGCTGTTTTTT	CASSLAHQRGENTGELFF